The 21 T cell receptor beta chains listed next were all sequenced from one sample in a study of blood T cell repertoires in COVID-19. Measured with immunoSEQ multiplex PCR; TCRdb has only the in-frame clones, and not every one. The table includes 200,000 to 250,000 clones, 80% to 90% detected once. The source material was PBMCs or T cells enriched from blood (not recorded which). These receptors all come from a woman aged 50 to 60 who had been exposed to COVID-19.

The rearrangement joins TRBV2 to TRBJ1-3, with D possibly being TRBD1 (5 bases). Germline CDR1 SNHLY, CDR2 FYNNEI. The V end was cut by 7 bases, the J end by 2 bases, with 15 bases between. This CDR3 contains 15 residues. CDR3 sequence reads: CASNFGGTAGNTIYF. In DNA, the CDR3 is TGTGCCAGCAATTTCGGGGGGACGGCTGGAAACACCATATATTTT.

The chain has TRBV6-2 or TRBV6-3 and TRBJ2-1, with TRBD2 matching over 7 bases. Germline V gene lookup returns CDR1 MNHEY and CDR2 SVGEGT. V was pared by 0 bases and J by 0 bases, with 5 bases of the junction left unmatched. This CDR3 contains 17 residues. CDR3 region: CASSYSPSGPSYNEQFF. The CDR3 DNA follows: TGTGCCAGCAGTTACTCCCCTAGCGGACCCTCCTACAATGAGCAGTTCTTC.

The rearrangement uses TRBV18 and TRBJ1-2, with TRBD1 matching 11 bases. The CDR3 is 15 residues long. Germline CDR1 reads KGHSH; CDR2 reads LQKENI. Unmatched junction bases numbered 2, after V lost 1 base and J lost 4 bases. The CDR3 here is CASSPRTGGSYGYTF. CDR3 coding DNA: TGTGCCAGCTCACCACGGACAGGGGGCTCCTATGGCTACACCTTC.

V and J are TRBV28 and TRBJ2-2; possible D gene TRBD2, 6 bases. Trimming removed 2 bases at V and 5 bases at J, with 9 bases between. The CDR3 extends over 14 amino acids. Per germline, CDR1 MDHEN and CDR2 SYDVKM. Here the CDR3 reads CASSLRGWTGELFF. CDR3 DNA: TGTGCCAGCAGTTTACGGGGGTGGACCGGGGAGCTGTTTTTT.

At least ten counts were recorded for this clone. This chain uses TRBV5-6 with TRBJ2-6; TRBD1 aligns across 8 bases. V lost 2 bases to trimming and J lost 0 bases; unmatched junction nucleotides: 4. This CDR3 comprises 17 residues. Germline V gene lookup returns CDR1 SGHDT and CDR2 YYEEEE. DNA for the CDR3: TGTGCCAGCAGCTTTGCAGGGGGCCTCTCTGGGGCCAACGTCCTGACTTTC. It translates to CASSFAGGLSGANVLTF.

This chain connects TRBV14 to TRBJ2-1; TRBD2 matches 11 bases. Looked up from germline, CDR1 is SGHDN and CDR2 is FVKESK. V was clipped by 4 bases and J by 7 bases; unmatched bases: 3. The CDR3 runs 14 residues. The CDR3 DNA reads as TGTGCCAGCAGCCTAGCGGGGGGGCTTAATGAGCAGTTCTTC. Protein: CASSLAGGLNEQFF.

Written as DNA, the CDR3 is TGTGCCAGCGCGTACAGAGTCTACGAGCAGTACTTC. Residues: CASAYRVYEQYF. The genes are TRBV5-8 and TRBJ2-7, with D unresolved. The CDR3 covers 12 residues. The V gene lost 7 bases and the J gene lost 3 bases, with 11 bases spanning the gap. CDR1 and CDR2 from the germline V gene are SGHTS and YDEGEE.

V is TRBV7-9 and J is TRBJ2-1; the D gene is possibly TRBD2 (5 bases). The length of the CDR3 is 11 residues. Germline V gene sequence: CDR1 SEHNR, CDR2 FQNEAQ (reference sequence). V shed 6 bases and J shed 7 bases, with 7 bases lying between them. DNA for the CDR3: TGTGCCAGCAGTCGAGGGAATGAGCAGTTCTTC. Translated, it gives CASSRGNEQFF.

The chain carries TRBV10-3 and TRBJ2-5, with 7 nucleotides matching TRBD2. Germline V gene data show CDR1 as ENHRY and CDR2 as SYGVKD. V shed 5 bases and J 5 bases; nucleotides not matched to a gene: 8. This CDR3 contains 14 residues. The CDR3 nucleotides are TGTGCCATCAGTCGTTGGGGGGGAGACGAGACCCAGTACTTC. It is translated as CAISRWGGDETQYF.

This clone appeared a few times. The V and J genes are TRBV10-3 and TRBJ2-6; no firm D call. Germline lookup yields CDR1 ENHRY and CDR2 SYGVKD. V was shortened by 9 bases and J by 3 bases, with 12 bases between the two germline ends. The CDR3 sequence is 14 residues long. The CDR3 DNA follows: TGTGCCATAGCACAGTCGGATGGGGCCAACGTCCTGACTTTC. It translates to CAIAQSDGANVLTF.

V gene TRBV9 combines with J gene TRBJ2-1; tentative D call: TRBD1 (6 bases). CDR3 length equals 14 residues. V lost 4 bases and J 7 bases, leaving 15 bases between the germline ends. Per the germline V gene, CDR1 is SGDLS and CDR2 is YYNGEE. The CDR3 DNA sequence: TGTGCCAGCAGCCCGGGACACAGGCCAAATGAGCAGTTCTTC. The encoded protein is CASSPGHRPNEQFF.

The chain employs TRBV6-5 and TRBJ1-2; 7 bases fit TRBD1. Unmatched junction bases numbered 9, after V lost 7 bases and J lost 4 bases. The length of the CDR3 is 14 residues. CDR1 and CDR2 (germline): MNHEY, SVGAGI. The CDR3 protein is CASTEVTGVYGYTF. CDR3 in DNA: TGTGCCAGCACCGAAGTCACAGGGGTCTATGGCTACACCTTC.

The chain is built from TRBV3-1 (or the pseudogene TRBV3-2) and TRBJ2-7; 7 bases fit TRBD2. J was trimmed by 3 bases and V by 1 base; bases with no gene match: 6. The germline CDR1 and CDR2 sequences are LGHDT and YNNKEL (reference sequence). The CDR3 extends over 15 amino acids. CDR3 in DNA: TGTGCCAGCAGCCAAGCTTCCGGGGGGTACTACGAGCAGTACTTC. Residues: CASSQASGGYYEQYF.

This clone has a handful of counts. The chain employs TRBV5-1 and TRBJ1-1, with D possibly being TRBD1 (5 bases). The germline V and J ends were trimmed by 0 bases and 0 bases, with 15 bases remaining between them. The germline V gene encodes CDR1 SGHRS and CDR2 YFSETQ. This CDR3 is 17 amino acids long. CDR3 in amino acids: CASSLAGHLVMNTEAFF. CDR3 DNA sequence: TGCGCCAGCAGCTTGGCCGGACACCTAGTTATGAACACTGAAGCTTTCTTT.

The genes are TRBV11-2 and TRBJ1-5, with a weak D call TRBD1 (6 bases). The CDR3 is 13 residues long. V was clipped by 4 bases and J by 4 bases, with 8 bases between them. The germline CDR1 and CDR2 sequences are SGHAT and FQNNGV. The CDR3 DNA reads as TGTGCCAGCAGCTCAACAGGGAATCAGCCCCAGCATTTT. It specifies CASSSTGNQPQHF.

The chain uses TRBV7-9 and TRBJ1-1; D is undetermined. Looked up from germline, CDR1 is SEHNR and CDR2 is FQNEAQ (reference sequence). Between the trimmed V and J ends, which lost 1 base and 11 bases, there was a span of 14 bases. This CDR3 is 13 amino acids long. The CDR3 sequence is CASSLGAQQLAFF. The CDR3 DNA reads TGTGCCAGCAGCTTAGGGGCTCAACAGCTGGCTTTCTTT.

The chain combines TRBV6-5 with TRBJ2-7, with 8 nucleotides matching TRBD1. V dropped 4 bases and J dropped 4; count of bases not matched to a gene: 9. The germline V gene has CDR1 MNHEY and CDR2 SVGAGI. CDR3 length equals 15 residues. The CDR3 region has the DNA TGTGCCAGCAGTTTCGACGACAGGGGAGAGTACGAGCAGTACTTC. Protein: CASSFDDRGEYEQYF.

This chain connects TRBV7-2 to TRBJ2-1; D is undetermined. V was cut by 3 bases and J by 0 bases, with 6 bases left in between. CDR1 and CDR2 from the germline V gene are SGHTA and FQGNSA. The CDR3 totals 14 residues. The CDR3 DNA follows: TGTGCCAGCAGCTTCCCCAGCTCCTACAATGAGCAGTTCTTC. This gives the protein CASSFPSSYNEQFF.

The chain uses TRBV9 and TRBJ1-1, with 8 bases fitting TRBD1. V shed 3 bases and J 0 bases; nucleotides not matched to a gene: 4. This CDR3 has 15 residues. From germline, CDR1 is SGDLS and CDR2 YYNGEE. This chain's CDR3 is CASSALTGVNTEAFF. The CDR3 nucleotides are TGTGCCAGCAGCGCCTTGACAGGGGTGAACACTGAAGCTTTCTTT.

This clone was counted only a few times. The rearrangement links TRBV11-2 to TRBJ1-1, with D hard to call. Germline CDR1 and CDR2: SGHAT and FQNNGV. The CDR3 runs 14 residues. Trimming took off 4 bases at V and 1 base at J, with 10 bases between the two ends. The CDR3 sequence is CASSSGAGNTEAFF. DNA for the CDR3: TGTGCCAGCAGCTCCGGTGCAGGGAACACTGAAGCTTTCTTT.

The DNA for the CDR3 is TGTGCCAGCAGCTTGGGACAGGCCAACACAGATACGCAGTATTTT. Its protein is CASSLGQANTDTQYF. The chain has TRBV13 and TRBJ2-3; TRBD1 matches 8 bases. With 3 bases clipped from V and 2 bases from J, the junction kept 4 bases outside the gene matches. CDR3 length: 15 amino acids. Germline V gene data show CDR1 as PRHDT and CDR2 as FYEKMQ (reference sequence).